The text below deals with one T cell receptor (beta chain). The antigen it binds to is not known. No much larger clone exists at a distance of one base, and base qualities are not known. This specimen comes from a study of vaccination and CD4 T cells after COVID-19 (dated by TCRdb to the early 2020s). General notes on the study: Convalescent patients had a positive SARS-CoV-2 result on nasal swab PCR, and of these patients, several had mild disease and one had severe disease. Six males and four females were included in the convalescent cohort, with two Hispanic individuals, seven Caucasians, two Asians and one multiracial person represented. Participants received two doses of either the Pfizer-BioNTech BNT162b2 vaccine (n=8) or the Moderna mRNA-1273 vaccine (n=2). Post-COVID blood samples from convalescent patients were collected a median of roughly 100 days after diagnosis, with a range of 35 to 161 days. Post-vaccine blood samples were collected a median of 72 days after the second vaccine dose, ranging from roughly 12 to 250 days. The cultures were stimulated with overlapping spike peptide pools from SARS-CoV-2 and from the common cold coronaviruses HCoV-NL63, HCoV-OC43 and HCoV-229E. As controls, cultures received a CEFX viral epitope pool (the positive control), an HIV-1 Nef peptide pool (the negative control), or no peptide at all. In 10 COVID-19 convalescent patients and a handful of infection-naive healthy vaccine recipients, researchers compared the spike-specific CD4+ TCR repertoire from before mRNA vaccination with the repertoire from after. The study at large found these results: The study included relatively few convalescent patients and did not analyze early timepoints after natural infection. In convalescent patients, nearly all vaccine-specific clones (304 of 307) were found to be mono-reactive for SARS-CoV-2 spike rather than cross-reactive with common cold coronaviruses. Although the median number of SARS-CoV-2-reactive clonotypes went up from roughly 23 after infection to some 40 after vaccination, the increase was not significant. In convalescent patients, a median approximately 90% of post-vaccine SARS-CoV-2-reactive clones were detected only after vaccination, suggesting vaccine-specific priming.

The treatment or condition label corresponds to: 10-day PBMC culture with coronavirus spike peptide pools or control peptides (ViraFEST assay). The ViraFEST assay, used in the study, expanded antigen-specific T cells with peptide pools and then identified the expanded clonotypes through TCR sequencing. The convalescent patients' positive SARS-CoV-2 PCR tests were from March to December 2020, which was before the Alpha, Beta and Delta variants emerged in the United States. Each well held two million PBMCs cultured with approximately 10 ug/ml peptide pools in IMDM containing roughly 4.7% human AB serum and 10 IU/ml IL-2. Half of the culture medium was replaced with fresh IL-2-containing medium on days 3 and 7. CD4+ T cells were isolated after roughly eleven days of culture through negative selection using the EasySep CD4+ T cell isolation kit. Ficoll-Paque Plus gradient centrifugation was used to isolate PBMCs from whole blood, and the isolated PBMCs were then either used fresh or cryopreserved at -140C. Culture conditions were generally each tested in triplicate wells.

The V end gives up 6 bases and the J end 5 bases, leaving 12 bases in the junction not matched to a gene. The CDR3 goes from the cysteine to the phenylalanine over 15 residues. Only the CDR3 part of the read is kept: 45 bases, read in frame from the first base. CDR1 and CDR2, per the germline V gene (reference sequence), are MNHEY and SMNVEV. Library preparation employed PCR. DNA from cultured CD4+ T cells underwent TCR sequencing with the Oncomine TCR Beta short-read assay at the Johns Hopkins FTIC core. The QIAamp micro DNA kit was used to extract genomic DNA from the cultured CD4+ T cells. Oncomine TCR Beta libraries from cultured CD4+ T cells were pooled using unique dual indexes and sequenced on an Illumina iSeq 100. Concerning the study's data processing: Non-productive sequences were removed, and CDR3s not starting with C, not ending with F or W, or shorter than 7 amino acids were discarded. The MANAFEST web application identified antigen-specific clonotypes by comparing peptide-stimulated wells against reference wells and other culture wells. An FDR below 0.05, an odds ratio above 5, and a productive frequency above 0.1% in at least two of three replicate wells were required for clones to be considered positive. A clonotype counted as cross-reactive if it showed significant expansion both in the SARS-CoV-2 spike wells and in at least one common cold coronavirus spike condition. CDR3 homology was assessed with Levenshtein distances (stringdist) and unrooted phylogenetic trees (ape) in R version 3.6.1. The public reads were reanalyzed by TCRdb: fastp trimming at Q25, MiXCR alignment, in-frame beta chains only. CDR3 protein duplicates are merged, each entry listing the most common genes and DNA. It is TCRdb's table, rather than the study itself, that gives the V and J calls and clone size. In all, the sample holds 10,000 or so distinct CDR3 sequences, and 65% to 80% of those were seen once. Of the sample, about 16% falls within the top ten clones.

This TCR was sampled from a human donor who had recovered from COVID-19. The sample consisted of CD4+ T cells from blood, cultured in vitro. The V gene is TRBV27 and the J gene is TRBJ2-7, with 8 bases in between that match TRBD2. The DNA sequence is TGTGCCAGCAGACCCAGACTAGCGCGACCCCACGAGCAGTACTTC. This sequence encodes CASRPRLARPHEQYF.